This T cell receptor (beta chain) was observed in a study of CD8+CD57+ T cells in acquired aplastic anemia. Whole-study results and caveats: Patients and controls turned out to have 25 to 35 CD8+ CDR3 sequences in common.

Genomic DNA templated the TCR beta VDJ and CDR3 profiling. TCRdb fed the reads into MiXCR, producing one record per CDR3 protein. The table records fewer than 80,000 distinct CDR3 sequences, around 70% of them present only once. Sequenced patients had shown CD8+CD57+ cell expansion by flow cytometry. Severe acquired aplastic anemia was diagnosed in all patients. This clonotype was detected a few times. Its antigen remains unidentified. Germline CDR1 reads SGHTA; CDR2 reads FQGNSA. The ends were cut back, 5 bases at V and 6 bases at J, with 10 bases in the middle. This CDR3 is built from 13 residues. Sequencing was carried out using sorted CD4+, CD8+, or CD8+CD57+ T cells (not recorded which) from PBMCs. V is TRBV7-2 and J is TRBJ1-4; the D is unclear. This receptor was obtained from a human donor with aplastic anemia. In nucleotides, the CDR3 is TGTGCCAGCAGCCGAGGGTTGCATGAAAAACTGTTTTTT. It translates to CASSRGLHEKLFF.